These 2 T cell receptor beta chains share one sample of origin, sequenced in a study of regulatory T cells in long-lasting Graves disease. Time point defined: newly diagnosed GD, antithyroid drugs for less than 3 months. There was RNA extracted from PBMCs, and the TCR library was made from it. To make TCR beta libraries, researchers used iRepertoire HTBI primers and Arm-PCR of CDR3 regions. TCRdb re-analysed the multiplex PCR reads in MiXCR, keeping a single row per CDR3 protein. The sample has about 360,000 distinct CDR3 sequences, about 17% seen once. These data were also filed under a second study, of T cells in Graves' hyperthyroidism and ophthalmopathy.

The sequences come from peripheral blood mononuclear cells (PBMCs), collected at new diagnosis, from a patient treated with antithyroid drugs. All receptors derive from a woman aged 18 to 35 with Graves disease.

Of note for this clonotype: A clone one base away is much larger, so this may be a read error. The CDR3 region has the DNA TGTGCCGGCAGCTTAGAGAGATTTCCAGGAAACACCATATATTTT. Amino acid sequence: CAGSLERFPGNTIYF. The rearrangement links TRBV11-2 to TRBJ1-3; D not certain. The germline V gene has CDR1 SGHAT and CDR2 FQNNGV. The CDR3 sequence is 15 residues long. Using reference TRBV11-2 and TRBJ1-3 for the parts outside the CDR3, the full variable domain is EAGVAQSPRYKIIEKRQSVAFWCNPISGHATLYWYQQILGQGPKLLIQFQNNGVVDDSQLPKDRFSAERLKGVDSTLKIQPAKLEDSAVYLCAGSLERFPGNTIYFGEGSWLTVV.

This clonotype was picked up a small number of times. J is TRBJ1-1 and V is TRBV29-1; D remains unclear. The germline V gene encodes CDR1 SQVTM and CDR2 ANQGSEA. The CDR3 covers 12 residues. V gave up 7 bases and J gave up 4 bases, with 13 bases separating them. The CDR3 bases are TGCAGCGCTTTGGACCCTGGCACTGAAGCTTTCTTT. This translates into CSALDPGTEAFF. Based on the CDR3 plus reference TRBV29-1 and TRBJ1-1, the full variable domain is SAVISQKPSRDICQRGTSLTIQCQVDSQVTMMFWYRQQPGQSLTLIATANQGSEATYESGFVIDKFPISRPNLTFSTLTVSNMSPEDSSIYLCSALDPGTEAFFGQGTRLTVV.